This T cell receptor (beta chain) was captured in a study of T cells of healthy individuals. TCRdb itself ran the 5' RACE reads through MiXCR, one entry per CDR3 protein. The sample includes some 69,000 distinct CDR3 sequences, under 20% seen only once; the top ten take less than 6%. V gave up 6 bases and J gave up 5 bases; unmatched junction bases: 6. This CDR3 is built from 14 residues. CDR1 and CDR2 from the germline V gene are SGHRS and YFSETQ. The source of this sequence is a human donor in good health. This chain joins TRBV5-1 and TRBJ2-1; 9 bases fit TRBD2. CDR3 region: CASMGRGGNNEQFF. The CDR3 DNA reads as TGCGCCAGCATGGGGCGGGGGGGAAACAATGAGCAGTTCTTC. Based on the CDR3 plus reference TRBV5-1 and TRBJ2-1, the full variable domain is KAGVTQTPRYLIKTRGQQVTLSCSPISGHRSVSWYQQTPGQGLQFLFEYFSETQRNKGNFPGRFSGRQFSNSRSEMNVSTLELGDSALYLCASMGRGGNNEQFFGPGTRLTVL.